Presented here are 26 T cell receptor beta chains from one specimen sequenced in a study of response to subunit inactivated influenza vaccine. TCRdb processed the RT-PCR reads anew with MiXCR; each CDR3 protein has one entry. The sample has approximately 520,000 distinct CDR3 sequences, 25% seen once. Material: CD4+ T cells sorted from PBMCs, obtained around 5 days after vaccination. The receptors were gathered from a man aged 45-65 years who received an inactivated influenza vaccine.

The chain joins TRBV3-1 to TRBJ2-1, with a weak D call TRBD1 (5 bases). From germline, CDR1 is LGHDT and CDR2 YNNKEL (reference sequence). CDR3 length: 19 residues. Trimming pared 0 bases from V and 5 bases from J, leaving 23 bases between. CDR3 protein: CASSQDWPYQGDRNNEQFF. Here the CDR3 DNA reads TGTGCCAGCAGCCAAGATTGGCCCTACCAGGGCGACAGAAACAATGAGCAGTTCTTC.

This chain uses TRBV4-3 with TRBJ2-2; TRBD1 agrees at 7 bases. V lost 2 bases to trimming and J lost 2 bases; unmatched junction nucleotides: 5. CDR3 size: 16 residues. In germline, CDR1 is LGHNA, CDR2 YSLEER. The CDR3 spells CASSQRGTVNTGELFF. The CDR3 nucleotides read TGCGCCAGCAGCCAAAGGGGGACAGTAAACACCGGGGAGCTGTTTTTT.

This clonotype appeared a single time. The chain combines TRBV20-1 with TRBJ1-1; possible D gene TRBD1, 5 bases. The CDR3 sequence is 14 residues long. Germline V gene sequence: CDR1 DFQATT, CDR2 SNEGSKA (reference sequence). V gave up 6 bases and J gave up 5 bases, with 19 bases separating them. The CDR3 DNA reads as TGCAGTGCGAGGGAGCAGGGAATTGGAACTGAAGCTTTCTTT. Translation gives CSAREQGIGTEAFF.

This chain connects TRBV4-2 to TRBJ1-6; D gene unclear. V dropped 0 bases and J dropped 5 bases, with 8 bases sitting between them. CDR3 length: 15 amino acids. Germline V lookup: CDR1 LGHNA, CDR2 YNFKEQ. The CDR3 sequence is CASSQENSNNSPLHF. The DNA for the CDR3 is TGTGCCAGCAGCCAAGAAAACAGCAATAATTCACCCCTCCACTTT.

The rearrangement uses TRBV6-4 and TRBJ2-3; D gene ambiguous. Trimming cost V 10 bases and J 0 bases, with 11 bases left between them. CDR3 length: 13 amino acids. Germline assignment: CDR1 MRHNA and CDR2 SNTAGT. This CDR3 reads CAIKTRSTDTQYF. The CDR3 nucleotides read TGTGCCATAAAGACAAGGAGCACAGATACGCAGTATTTT.

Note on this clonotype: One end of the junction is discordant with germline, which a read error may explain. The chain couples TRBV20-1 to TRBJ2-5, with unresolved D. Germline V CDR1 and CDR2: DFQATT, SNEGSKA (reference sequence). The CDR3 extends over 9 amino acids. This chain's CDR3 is CSARETQYF. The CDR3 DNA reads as TGCAGTGCGAGAGAGACCCAGTACTTC.

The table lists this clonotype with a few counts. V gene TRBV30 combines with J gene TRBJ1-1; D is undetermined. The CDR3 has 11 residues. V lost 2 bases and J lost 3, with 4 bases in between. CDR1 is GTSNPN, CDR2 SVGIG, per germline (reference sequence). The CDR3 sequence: CAWSLDTEAFF. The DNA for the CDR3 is TGTGCCTGGAGTCTGGACACTGAAGCTTTCTTT. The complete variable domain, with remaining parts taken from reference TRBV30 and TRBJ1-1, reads SQTIHQWPATLVQPVGSPLSLECTVEGTSNPNLYWYRQAAGRGLQLLFYSVGIGQISSEVPQNLSASRPQDRQFILSSKKLLLSDSGFYLCAWSLDTEAFFGQGTRLTVV.

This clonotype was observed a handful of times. Here the CDR3 DNA reads TGCAGTGCTACAGACCGGGACAGGGGAGCCCAAGAGACCCAGTACTTC. Translating gives CSATDRDRGAQETQYF. J is TRBJ2-5 and V is TRBV20-1, with TRBD1 matching 10 bases. V shed 4 bases and J 1 base; nucleotides not matched to a gene: 9. The germline V gene encodes CDR1 DFQATT and CDR2 SNEGSKA (reference sequence). The CDR3 length is 16 residues.

CDR3 sequence (DNA): TGTGCCAGCAGTCGAGGTGGAGGGGGGCGTAGTGAGCAGTTCTTC. Amino acid sequence: CASSRGGGGRSEQFF. V is TRBV5-6 and J is TRBJ2-1; either TRBD1 or TRBD2 may supply D (6 bases each). V lost 5 bases, J lost 9 bases, and 21 bases lay in between. Germline CDR1 is SGHDT and CDR2 is YYEEEE. The CDR3 has 15 amino acids.

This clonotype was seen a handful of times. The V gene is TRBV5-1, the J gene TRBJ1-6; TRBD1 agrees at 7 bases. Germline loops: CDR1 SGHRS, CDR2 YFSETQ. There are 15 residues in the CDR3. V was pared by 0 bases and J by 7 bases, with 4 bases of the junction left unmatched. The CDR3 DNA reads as TGCGCCAGCAGCTTGGGGGACAGCGGAAATTCACCCCTCCACTTT. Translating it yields CASSLGDSGNSPLHF. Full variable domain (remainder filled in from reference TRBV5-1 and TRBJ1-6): KAGVTQTPRYLIKTRGQQVTLSCSPISGHRSVSWYQQTPGQGLQFLFEYFSETQRNKGNFPGRFSGRQFSNSRSEMNVSTLELGDSALYLCASSLGDSGNSPLHFGNGTRLTVT.

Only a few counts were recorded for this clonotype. CDR3 sequence reads: CASSSDKSPLHF. CDR3 nucleotides: TGTGCCAGCAGTTCGGACAAATCACCCCTCCACTTT. This sequence joins TRBV6-6 and TRBJ1-6; TRBD1 might be the D (5 bases). This CDR3 spans 12 amino acids. Between the trimmed V and J ends, which lost 4 bases and 10 bases, there was a span of 8 bases. The germline CDR1 and CDR2 sequences are MNHNY and SVGAGI (reference sequence).

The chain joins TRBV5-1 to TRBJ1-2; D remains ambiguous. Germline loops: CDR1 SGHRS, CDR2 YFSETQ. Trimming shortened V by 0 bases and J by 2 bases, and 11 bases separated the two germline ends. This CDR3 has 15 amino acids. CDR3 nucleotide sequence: TGCGCCAGCAGCTTGGATTTTCGGGCCAACTATGGCTACACCTTC. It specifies CASSLDFRANYGYTF.

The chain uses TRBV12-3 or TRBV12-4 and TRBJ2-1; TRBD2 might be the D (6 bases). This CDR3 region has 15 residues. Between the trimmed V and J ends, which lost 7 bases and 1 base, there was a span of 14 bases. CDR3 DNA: TGTGCCAGCACCGACTGGAGGGATTCCTACAATGAGCAGTTCTTC. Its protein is CASTDWRDSYNEQFF.

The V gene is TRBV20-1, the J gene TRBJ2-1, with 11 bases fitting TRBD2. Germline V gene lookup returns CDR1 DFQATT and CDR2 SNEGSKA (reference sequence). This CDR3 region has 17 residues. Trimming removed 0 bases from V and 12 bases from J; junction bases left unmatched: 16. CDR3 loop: CSARDTQGHTSGSVQFF. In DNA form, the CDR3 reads TGCAGTGCTAGAGATACCCAGGGTCACACTAGCGGGAGCGTGCAGTTCTTC.

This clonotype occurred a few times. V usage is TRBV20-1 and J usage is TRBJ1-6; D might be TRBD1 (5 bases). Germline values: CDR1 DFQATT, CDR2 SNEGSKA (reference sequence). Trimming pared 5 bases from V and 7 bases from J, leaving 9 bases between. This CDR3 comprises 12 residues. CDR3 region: CSARQPNSPLHF. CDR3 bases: TGCAGTGCTCGACAGCCCAATTCACCCCTCCACTTT.

In DNA form, the CDR3 reads TGTGCCAGCAGTTCCGGTGGGCAGCCCCAGCATTTT. This codes for CASSSGGQPQHF. The rearrangement links TRBV12-3 or TRBV12-4 to TRBJ1-5; D not certain. V was trimmed by 4 bases and J by 7 bases, leaving 8 bases between them. The CDR3 loop spans 12 amino acids.

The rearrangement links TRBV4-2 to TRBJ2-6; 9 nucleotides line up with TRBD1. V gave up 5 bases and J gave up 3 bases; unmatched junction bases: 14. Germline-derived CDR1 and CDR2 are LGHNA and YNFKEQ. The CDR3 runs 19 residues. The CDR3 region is CASSRTTGTGSLGANVLTF. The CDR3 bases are TGTGCCAGCAGCAGAACAACCGGGACAGGGTCTCTTGGGGCCAACGTCCTGACTTTC.

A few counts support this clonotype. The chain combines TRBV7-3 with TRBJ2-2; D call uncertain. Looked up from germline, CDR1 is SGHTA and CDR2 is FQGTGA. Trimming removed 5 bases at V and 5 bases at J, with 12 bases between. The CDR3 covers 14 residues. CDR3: CASSLGLLTGELFF. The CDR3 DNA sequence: TGTGCCAGCAGCCTAGGTCTGCTTACCGGGGAGCTGTTTTTT.

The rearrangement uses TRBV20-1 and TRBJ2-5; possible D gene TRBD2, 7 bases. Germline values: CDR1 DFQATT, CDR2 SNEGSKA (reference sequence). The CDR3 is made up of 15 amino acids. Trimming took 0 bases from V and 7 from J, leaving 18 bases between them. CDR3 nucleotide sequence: TGCAGTGCTAGAGAGGGGGGGGGGCCCAGTAGGACCCAGTACTTC. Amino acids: CSAREGGGPSRTQYF.

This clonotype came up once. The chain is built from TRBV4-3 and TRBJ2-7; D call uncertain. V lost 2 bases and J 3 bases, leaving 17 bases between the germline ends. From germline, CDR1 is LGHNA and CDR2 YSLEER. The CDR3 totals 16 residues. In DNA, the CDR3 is TGCGCCAGCAGCCAATATACGGCGGACCAAGGCTACGAGCAGTACTTC. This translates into CASSQYTADQGYEQYF.

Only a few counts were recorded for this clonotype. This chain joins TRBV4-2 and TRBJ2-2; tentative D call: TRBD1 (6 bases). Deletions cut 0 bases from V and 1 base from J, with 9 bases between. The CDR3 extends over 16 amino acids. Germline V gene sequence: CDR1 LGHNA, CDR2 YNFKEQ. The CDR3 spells CASSQEPGENTGELFF. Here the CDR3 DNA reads TGTGCCAGCAGCCAAGAACCAGGGGAGAACACCGGGGAGCTGTTTTTT.

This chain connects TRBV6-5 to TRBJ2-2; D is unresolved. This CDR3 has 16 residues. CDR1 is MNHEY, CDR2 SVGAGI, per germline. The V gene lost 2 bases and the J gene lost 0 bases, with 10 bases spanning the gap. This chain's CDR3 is CASSYLRRTNTGELFF. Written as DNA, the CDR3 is TGTGCCAGCAGTTACCTTCGGAGAACGAACACCGGGGAGCTGTTTTTT.

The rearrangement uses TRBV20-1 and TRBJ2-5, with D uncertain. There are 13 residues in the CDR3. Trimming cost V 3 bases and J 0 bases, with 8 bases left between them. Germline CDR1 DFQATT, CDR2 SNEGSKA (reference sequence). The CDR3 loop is CSASLGNQETQYF. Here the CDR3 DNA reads TGCAGTGCTAGTTTGGGGAACCAAGAGACCCAGTACTTC.

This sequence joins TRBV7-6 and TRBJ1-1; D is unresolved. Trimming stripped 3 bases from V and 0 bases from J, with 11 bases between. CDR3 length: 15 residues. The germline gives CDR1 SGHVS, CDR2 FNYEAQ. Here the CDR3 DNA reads TGTGCCAGCAGCTTGGAGGCAGAAATGAACACTGAAGCTTTCTTT. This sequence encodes CASSLEAEMNTEAFF.

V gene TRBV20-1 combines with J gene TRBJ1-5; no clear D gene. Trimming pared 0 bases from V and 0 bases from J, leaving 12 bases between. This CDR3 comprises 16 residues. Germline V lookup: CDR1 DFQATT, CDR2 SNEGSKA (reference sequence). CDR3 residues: CSARDSQFNSNQPQHF. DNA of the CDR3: TGCAGTGCTAGAGATTCGCAGTTTAATAGCAATCAGCCCCAGCATTTT.

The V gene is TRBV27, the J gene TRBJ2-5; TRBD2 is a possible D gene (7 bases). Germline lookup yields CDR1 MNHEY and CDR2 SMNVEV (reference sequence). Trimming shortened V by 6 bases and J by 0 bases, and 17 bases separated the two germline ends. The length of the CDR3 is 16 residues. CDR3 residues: CASRRTAGRYQETQYF. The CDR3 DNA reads TGTGCCAGCAGGAGGACAGCGGGGCGGTACCAAGAGACCCAGTACTTC.